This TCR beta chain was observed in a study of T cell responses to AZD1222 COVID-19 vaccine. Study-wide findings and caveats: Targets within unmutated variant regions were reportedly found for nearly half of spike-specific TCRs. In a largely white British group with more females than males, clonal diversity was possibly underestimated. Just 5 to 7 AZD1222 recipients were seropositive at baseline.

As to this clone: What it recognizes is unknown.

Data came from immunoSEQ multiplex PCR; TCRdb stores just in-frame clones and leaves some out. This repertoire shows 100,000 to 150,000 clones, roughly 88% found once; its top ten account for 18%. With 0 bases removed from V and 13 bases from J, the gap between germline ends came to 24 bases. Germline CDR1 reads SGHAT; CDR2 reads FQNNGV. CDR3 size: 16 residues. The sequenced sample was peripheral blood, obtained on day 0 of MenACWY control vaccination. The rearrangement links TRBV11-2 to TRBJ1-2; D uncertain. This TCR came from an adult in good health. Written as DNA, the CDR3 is TGTGCCAGCAGCTTAGAGTTGGTCGGTGCGGCGGAAAGGTCCACCTTC. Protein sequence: CASSLELVGAAERSTF.